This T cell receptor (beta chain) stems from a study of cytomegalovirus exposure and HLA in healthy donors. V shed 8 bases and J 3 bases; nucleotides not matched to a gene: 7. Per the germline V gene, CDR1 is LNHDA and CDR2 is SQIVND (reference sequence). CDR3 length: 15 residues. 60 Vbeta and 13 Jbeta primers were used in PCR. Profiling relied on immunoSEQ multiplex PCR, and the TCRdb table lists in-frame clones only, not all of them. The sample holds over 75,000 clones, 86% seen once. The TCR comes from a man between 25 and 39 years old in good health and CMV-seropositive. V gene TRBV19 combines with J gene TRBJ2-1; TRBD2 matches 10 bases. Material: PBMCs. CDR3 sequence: CASGKASGSYNEQFF. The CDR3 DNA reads TGTGCCAGTGGTAAGGCTAGCGGGAGCTACAATGAGCAGTTCTTC.